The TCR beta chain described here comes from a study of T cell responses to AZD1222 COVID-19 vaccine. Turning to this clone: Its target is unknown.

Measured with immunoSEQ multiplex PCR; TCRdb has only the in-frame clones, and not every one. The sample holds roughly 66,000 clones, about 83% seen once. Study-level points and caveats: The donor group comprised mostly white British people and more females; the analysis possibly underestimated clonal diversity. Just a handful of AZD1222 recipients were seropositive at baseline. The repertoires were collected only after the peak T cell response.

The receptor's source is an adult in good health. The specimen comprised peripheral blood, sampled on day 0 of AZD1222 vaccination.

The CDR3, as DNA: TGTGCCAGCAGCAAAGTGTCCGGCTCGGGACAGGAGTTCTACGAGCAGTACTTC. This encodes CASSKVSGSGQEFYEQYF. The chain joins TRBV21-1 to TRBJ2-7; the D call in the table, TRBD1, was not verified against the DNA. TRBV21-1 is described as a pseudogene. The CDR3 contains 18 residues.